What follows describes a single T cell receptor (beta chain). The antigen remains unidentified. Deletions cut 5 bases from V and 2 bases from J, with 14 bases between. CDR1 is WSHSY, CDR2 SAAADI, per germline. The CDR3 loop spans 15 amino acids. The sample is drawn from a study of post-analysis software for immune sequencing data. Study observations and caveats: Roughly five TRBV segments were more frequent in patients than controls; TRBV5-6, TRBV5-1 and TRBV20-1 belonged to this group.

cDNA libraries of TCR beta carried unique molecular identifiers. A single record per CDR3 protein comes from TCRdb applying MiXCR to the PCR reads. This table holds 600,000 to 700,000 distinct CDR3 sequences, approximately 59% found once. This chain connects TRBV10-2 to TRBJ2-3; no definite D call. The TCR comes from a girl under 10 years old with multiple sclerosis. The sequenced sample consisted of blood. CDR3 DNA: TGCGCCAGCAGTTATCAGGAGCCTTACACAGATACGCAGTATTTT. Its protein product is CASSYQEPYTDTQYF.